This T cell receptor beta chain was obtained from a study of blood T cell repertoires in COVID-19. Overall study context: Samples representing acute and convalescent COVID-19 were sourced from the United States, Italy and Spain.

This clone came up a few times. Germline CDR1 is KGHDR and CDR2 is SFDVKD. The CDR3 has 14 residues. V trimming: 9 bases; J trimming: 6 bases; junction bases outside the gene matches: 8. Authors' data handling: By means of reference gene primer amplification, nucleated cell counts were estimated. TCRdb's table, derived via immunoSEQ multiplex PCR, lists solely in-frame clones and lacks some. The V and J calls and the clone size are those of that table, but D and trimming were determined from the DNA. The sample lists about 670,000 clones, 70% to 90% occurring once. V is TRBV24-1 and J is TRBJ2-2; 8 nucleotides align to TRBD1. The receptor comes from a young woman with acute or convalescent COVID-19. Sequenced material: peripheral blood. DNA for the CDR3: TGTGCCACCCAGGGGGCCCTGGGGGCCGGGGAGCTGTTTTTT. It specifies CATQGALGAGELFF.